Only a few counts were recorded for the clone carrying this TCR beta chain. The data stem from a study of T cells after yellow fever vaccination. TCRdb reprocessed the 5' RACE reads with MiXCR, giving one entry per CDR3 protein. Of approximately 580,000 distinct CDR3 sequences in the sample, around a sixth were seen once. The receptor comes from a man between 18 and 35 years old who received the YFV17D yellow fever vaccine. Sample: PBMCs, taken less than 6 days after the first yellow fever vaccination.

CDR3 region: CASSLPLTGGLIGELFF. The CDR3 region has the DNA TGTGCCAGCAGTTTACCGCTGACGGGGGGGCTTATCGGGGAGCTGTTTTTT. The rearrangement links TRBV27 to TRBJ2-2, with 8 bases lining up with TRBD2. This CDR3 has 17 amino acids. In germline, CDR1 is MNHEY, CDR2 SMNVEV (reference sequence). V gave up 2 bases and J gave up 7 bases; unmatched junction bases: 12.